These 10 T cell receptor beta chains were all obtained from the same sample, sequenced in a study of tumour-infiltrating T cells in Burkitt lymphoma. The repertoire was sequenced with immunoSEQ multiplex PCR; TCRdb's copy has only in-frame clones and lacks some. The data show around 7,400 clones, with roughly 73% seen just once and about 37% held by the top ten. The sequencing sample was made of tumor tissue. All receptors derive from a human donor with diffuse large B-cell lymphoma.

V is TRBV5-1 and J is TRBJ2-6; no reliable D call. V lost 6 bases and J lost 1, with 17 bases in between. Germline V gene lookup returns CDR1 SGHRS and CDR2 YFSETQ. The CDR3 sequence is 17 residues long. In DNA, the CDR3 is TGCGCCAGCAAGCCGGGCGGAACAGTTTCTGGGGCCAACGTCCTGACTTTC. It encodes CASKPGGTVSGANVLTF. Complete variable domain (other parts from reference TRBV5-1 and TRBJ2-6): KAGVTQTPRYLIKTRGQQVTLSCSPISGHRSVSWYQQTPGQGLQFLFEYFSETQRNKGNFPGRFSGRQFSNSRSEMNVSTLELGDSALYLCASKPGGTVSGANVLTFGAGSRLTVL.

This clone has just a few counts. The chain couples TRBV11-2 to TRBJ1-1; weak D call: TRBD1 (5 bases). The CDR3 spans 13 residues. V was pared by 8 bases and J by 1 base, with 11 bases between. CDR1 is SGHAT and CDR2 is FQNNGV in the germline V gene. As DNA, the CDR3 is TGTGCCAGCGTCTGGAGGGGGAACACTGAAGCTTTCTTT. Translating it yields CASVWRGNTEAFF.

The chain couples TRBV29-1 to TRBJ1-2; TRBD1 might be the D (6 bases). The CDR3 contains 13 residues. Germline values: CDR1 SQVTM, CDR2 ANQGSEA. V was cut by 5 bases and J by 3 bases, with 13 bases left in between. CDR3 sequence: CSVRRTAYYGYTF. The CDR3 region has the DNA TGCAGCGTTCGGAGGACAGCCTACTATGGCTACACCTTC. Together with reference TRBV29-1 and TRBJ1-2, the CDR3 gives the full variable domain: SAVISQKPSRDICQRGTSLTIQCQVDSQVTMMFWYRQQPGQSLTLIATANQGSEATYESGFVIDKFPISRPNLTFSTLTVSNMSPEDSSIYLCSVRRTAYYGYTFGSGTRLTVV.

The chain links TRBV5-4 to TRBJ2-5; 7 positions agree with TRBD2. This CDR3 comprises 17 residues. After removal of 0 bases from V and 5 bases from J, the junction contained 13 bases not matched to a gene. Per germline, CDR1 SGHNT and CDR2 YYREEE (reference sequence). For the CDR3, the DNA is TGTGCCAGCAGCTTGGCGCAATTAGGCATCGGGGGGGAGACCCAGTACTTC. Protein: CASSLAQLGIGGETQYF.

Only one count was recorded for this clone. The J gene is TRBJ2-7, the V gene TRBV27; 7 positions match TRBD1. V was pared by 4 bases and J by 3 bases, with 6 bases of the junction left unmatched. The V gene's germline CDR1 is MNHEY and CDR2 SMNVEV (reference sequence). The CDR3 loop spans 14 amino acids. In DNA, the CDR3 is TGTGCCAGCAGTTCGGGACAGCGATTCTACGAGCAGTACTTC. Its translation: CASSSGQRFYEQYF.

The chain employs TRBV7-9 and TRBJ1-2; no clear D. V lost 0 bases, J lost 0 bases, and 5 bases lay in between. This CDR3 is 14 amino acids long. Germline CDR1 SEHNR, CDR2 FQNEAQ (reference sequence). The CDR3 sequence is CASSLAIANYGYTF. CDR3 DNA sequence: TGTGCCAGCAGCTTAGCCATAGCTAACTATGGCTACACCTTC.

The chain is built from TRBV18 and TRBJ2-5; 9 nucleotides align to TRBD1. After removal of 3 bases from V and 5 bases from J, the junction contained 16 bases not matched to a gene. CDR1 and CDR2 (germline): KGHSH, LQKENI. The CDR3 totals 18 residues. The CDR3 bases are TGTGCCAGCTCACCCCAACGGATTCCGGGACAGGGTGACGAGACCCAGTACTTC. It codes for CASSPQRIPGQGDETQYF.

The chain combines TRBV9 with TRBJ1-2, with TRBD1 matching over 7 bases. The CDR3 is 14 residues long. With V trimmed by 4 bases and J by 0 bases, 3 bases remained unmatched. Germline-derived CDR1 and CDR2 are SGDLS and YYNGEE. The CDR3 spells CASSTQGANYGYTF. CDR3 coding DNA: TGTGCCAGCAGCACCCAGGGGGCTAACTATGGCTACACCTTC.

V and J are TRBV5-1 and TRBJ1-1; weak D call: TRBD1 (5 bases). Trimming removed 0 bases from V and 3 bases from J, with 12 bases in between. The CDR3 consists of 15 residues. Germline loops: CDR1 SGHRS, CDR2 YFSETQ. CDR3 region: CASSLAGRGDTEAFF. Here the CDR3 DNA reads TGCGCCAGCAGCTTGGCGGGCCGGGGCGACACTGAAGCTTTCTTT.

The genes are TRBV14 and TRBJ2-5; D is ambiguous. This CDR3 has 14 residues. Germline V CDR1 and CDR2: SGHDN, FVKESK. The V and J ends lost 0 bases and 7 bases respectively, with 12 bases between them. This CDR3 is CASSQDQVPGTQYF. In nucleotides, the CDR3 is TGTGCCAGCAGCCAAGATCAGGTTCCAGGGACCCAGTACTTC.